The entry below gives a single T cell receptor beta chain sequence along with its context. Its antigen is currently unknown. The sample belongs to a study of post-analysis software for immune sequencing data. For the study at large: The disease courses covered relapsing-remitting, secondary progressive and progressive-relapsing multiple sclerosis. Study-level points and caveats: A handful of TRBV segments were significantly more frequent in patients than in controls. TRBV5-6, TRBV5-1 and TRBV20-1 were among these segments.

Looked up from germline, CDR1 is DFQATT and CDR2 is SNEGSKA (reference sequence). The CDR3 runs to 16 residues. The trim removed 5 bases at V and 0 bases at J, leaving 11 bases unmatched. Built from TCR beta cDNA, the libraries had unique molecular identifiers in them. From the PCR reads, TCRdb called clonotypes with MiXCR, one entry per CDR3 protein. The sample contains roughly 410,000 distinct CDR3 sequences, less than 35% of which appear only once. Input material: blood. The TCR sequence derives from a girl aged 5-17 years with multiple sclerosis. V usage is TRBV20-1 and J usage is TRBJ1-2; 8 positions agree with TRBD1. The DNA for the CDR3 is TGCAGTGCTTCGACCGGACAGGGACTAGCTAACTATGGCTACACCTTC. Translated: CSASTGQGLANYGYTF.